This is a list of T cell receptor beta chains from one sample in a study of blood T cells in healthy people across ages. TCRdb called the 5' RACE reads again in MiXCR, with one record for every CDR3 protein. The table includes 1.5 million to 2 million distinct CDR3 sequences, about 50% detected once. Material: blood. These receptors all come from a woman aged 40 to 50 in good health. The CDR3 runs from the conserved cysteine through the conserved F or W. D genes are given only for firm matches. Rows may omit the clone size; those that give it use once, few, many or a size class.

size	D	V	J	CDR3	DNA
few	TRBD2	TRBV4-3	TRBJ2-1	CASSQQRGGEFHEQFF	TGCGCCAGCAGCCAACAACGGGGGGGCGAGTTTCATGAGCAGTTCTTC
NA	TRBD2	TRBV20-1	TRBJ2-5	CSARDLLAGGETQYF	TGCAGTGCTAGAGATTTGCTAGCGGGGGGGGAGACCCAGTACTTC
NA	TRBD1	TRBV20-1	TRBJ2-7	CSQKSSGTAEQYF	TGCAGTCAAAAAAGCTCCGGGACAGCCGAGCAGTACTTC
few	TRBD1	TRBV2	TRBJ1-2	CASSEDRAGGYTF	TGTGCCAGCAGCGAGGACAGGGCGGGTGGCTACACCTTC
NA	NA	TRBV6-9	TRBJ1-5	CASVRGISNQPQHF	TGTGCCAGCGTACGAGGTATCAGCAATCAGCCCCAGCATTTT
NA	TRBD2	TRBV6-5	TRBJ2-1	CASSFGFSGGNEQFF	TGTGCCAGCAGTTTTGGTTTTAGCGGGGGGAATGAGCAGTTCTTC
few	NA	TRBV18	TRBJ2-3	CASSPQISRTDTQYF	TGTGCCAGCTCACCCCAGATATCTCGGACAGATACGCAGTATTTT
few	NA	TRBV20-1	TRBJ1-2	CSARDPALGGDYGYTF	TGCAGTGCTAGAGATCCGGCTCTGGGGGGGGACTATGGCTACACCTTC
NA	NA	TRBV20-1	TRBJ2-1	CSGGVETQFF	TGCAGTGGGGGCGTGGAGACCCAGTTCTTC
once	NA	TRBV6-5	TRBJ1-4	CASSIQGWTNEKLFF	TGTGCCAGCAGTATTCAGGGGTGGACTAATGAAAAACTGTTTTTT
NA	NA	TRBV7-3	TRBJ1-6	CASSPGQWNSPLHF	TGTGCCAGCAGCCCGGGACAATGGAATTCACCCCTCCACTTT
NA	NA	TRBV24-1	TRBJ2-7	CATSDPQTGAYEQYF	TGTGCCACCAGTGATCCTCAAACAGGAGCCTACGAGCAGTACTTC
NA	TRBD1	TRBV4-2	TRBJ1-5	CASSLTGGTGQQPQHF	TGTGCCAGCAGCCTAACAGGGGGGACAGGGCAACAGCCCCAGCATTTT
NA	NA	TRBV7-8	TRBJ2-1	CASSLVRHHEQFF	TGTGCCAGCAGCTTAGTAAGGCATCATGAGCAGTTCTTC
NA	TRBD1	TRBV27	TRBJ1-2	CASSIGQALPYGYTF	TGTGCCAGCAGTATCGGACAGGCCCTCCCCTATGGCTACACCTTC
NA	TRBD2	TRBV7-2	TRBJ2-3	CASSSLTSSPDTQYF	TGTGCCAGCAGCTCACTGACTAGCAGCCCAGATACGCAGTATTTT
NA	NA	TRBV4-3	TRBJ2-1	CASSQEFRGDNEQFF	TGCGCCAGCAGCCAAGAATTTAGGGGGGACAATGAGCAGTTCTTC
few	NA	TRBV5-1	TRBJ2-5	CASSLAGQRAETQYF	TGCGCCAGCAGCTTGGCAGGACAACGAGCAGAGACCCAGTACTTC
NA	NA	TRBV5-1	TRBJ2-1	CACSNHVGDEQFF	TGCGCCTGCAGCAATCACGTGGGAGATGAGCAGTTCTTC
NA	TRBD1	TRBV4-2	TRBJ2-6	CASSQDGTGGSGANVPTF	TGTGCCAGCAGCCAAGATGGGACAGGGGGTTCCGGGGCCAACGTCCCGACTTTC
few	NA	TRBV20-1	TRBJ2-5	CSASKLQFQETQYF	TGCAGTGCTAGCAAACTACAGTTCCAAGAGACCCAGTACTTC
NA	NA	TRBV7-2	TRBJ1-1	CASSLVAGATNTEAFF	TGTGCCAGCAGCTTAGTGGCAGGGGCTACGAACACTGAAGCTTTCTTT
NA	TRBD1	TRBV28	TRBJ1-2	CASSFQDRVNYGYTF	TGTGCCAGCAGTTTCCAGGACAGGGTGAACTATGGCTACACCTTC
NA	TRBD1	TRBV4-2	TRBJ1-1	CASSLRQGTRTEAFF	TGTGCCAGCAGCCTCCGACAGGGGACAAGGACTGAAGCTTTCTTT
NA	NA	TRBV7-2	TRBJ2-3	CASSWGAGSTDTQYF	TGTGCCAGCAGCTGGGGGGCAGGTAGCACAGATACGCAGTATTTT
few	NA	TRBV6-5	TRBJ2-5	CASSYSQTQETQYF	TGTGCCAGCAGTTACTCCCAGACTCAAGAGACCCAGTACTTC
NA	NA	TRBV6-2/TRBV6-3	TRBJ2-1	CASRSSGRTYNEQFF	TGTGCCAGCAGATCCTCGGGAAGAACCTACAATGAGCAGTTCTTC
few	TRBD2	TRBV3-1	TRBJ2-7	CASSQDDIASGGPRDEQYF	TGTGCCAGCAGCCAAGATGACATCGCTAGCGGGGGGCCTAGGGACGAGCAGTACTTC